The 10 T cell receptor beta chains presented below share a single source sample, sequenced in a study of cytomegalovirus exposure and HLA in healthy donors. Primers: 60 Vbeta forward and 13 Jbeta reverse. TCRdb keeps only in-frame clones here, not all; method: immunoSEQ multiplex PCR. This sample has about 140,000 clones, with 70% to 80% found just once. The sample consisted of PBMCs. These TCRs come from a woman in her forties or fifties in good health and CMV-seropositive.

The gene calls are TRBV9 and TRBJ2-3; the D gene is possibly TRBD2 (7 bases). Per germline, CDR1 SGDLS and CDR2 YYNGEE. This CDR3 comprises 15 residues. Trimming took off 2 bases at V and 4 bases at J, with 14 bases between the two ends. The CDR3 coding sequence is TGTGCCAGCAGCGTTCGGGGGGCTCTGGCAGATACGCAGTATTTT. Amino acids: CASSVRGALADTQYF.

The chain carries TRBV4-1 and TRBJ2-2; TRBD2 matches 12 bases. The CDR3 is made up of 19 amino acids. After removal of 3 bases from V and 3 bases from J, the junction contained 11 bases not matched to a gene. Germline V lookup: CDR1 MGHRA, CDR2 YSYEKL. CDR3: CASSQGLAGAGLDTGELFF. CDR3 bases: TGCGCCAGCAGCCAGGGACTAGCGGGCGCGGGTTTAGACACCGGGGAGCTGTTTTTT.

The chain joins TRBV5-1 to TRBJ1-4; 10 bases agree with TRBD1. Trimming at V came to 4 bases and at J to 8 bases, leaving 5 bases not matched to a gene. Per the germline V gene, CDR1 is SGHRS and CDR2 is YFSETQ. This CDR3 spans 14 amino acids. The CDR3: CASSPRGQGEKLFF. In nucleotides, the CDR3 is TGCGCCAGCAGCCCGAGGGGACAGGGGGAAAAACTGTTTTTT.

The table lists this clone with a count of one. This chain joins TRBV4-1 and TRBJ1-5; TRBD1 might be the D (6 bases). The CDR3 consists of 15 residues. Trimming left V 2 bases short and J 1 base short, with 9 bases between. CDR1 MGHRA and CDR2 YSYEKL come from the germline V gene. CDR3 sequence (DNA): TGCGCCAGCAGCCAAAACCAGGGGAGCAATCAGCCCCAGCATTTT. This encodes CASSQNQGSNQPQHF.

The CDR3 nucleotides are TGTGCCAGCAGGCCTGGACAGGGGGCGGGTAACAAACTGTTTTTT. It codes for CASRPGQGAGNKLFF. The chain combines TRBV6-1 with TRBJ1-4; 11 bases map to TRBD1. From germline, CDR1 is MNHNS and CDR2 SASEGT. Trimming at V came to 6 bases and at J to 11 bases, leaving 11 bases not matched to a gene. This CDR3 comprises 15 residues.

CDR3 loop: CASSTGAGRNSPLHF. CDR3 DNA sequence: TGTGCCAGTAGCACAGGAGCCGGACGGAATTCACCCCTCCACTTT. V gene TRBV19 combines with J gene TRBJ1-6; D perhaps matches TRBD1 (5 bases). This CDR3 is built from 15 residues. Germline lookup yields CDR1 LNHDA and CDR2 SQIVND (reference sequence). V was shortened by 6 bases and J by 7 bases, with 16 bases between the two germline ends.

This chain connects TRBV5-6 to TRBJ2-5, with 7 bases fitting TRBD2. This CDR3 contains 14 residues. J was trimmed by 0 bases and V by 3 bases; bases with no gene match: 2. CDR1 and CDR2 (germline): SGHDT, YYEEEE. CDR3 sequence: CASSSAGDQETQYF. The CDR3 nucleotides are TGTGCCAGCAGCTCGGCGGGGGACCAAGAGACCCAGTACTTC.

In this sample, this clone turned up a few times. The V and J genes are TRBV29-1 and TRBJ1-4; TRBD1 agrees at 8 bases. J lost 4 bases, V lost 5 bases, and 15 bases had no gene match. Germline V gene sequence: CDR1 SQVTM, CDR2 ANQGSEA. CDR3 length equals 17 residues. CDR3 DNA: TGCAGCGTTAAAGGACTGGACAGGGAGGGAGGTAATGAAAAACTGTTTTTT. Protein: CSVKGLDREGGNEKLFF.

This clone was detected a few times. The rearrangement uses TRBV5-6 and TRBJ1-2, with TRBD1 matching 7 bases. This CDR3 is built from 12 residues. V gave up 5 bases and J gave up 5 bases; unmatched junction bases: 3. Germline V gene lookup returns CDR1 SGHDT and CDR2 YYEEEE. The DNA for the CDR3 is TGTGCCAGCAGAACAGGGGCTTATGGCTACACCTTC. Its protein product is CASRTGAYGYTF.

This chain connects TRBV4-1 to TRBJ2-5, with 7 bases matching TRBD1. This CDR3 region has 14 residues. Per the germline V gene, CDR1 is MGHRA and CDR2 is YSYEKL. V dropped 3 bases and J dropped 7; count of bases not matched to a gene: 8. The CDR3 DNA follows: TGCGCCAGCAGCCAGATCGGACAGGAGAGGACCCAGTACTTC. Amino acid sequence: CASSQIGQERTQYF.